This T cell receptor (beta chain) emerged from a study of a mutant IDH1 vaccine in newly diagnosed glioma. Study-level background: Treated patients had a mean age of about 40 years and a sex split that was about 62% male and roughly 40% female. Receipt of radiotherapy, temozolomide, or both preceded the study, and most received both.

The CDR3 contains 13 residues. V lost 5 bases and J lost 4, with 7 bases in between. The germline V gene encodes CDR1 SGHRS and CDR2 YFSETQ. As concerns this clone: The antigen is unknown.

The time point denotes: week 47, end of study. It was 300 ug of mutant IDH1 20-mer peptide that made up each vaccine dose, given with topical imiquimod. Newly diagnosed WHO grade 3 or 4 IDH1-mutant, ATRX-lost astrocytomas were identified in the donors. Some clones are missing from TCRdb's copy, which holds only in-frame ones; the method was immunoSEQ multiplex PCR. This table has about 85,000 clones, roughly 86% appearing once. The sequencing used PBMCs, collected from a glioma patient whose treatment included an IDH1 peptide vaccine. The J gene is TRBJ2-6, the V gene TRBV5-1; no reliable D call. The TCR was taken from a woman aged 45-59 years with glioma. The CDR3 reads CASSPDGANVLTF. Here the CDR3 DNA reads TGCGCCAGCAGTCCAGACGGGGCCAACGTCCTGACTTTC.